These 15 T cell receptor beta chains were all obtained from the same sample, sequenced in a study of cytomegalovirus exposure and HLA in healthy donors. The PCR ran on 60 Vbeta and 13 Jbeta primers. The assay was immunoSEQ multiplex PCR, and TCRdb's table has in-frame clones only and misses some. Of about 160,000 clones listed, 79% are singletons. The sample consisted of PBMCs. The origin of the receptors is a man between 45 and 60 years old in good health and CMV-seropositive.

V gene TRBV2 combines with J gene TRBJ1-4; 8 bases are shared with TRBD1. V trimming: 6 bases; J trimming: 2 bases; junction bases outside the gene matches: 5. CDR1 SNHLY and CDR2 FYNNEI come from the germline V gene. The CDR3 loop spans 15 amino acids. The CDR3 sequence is CASRDRVITNEKLFF. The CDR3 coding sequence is TGTGCCAGCAGGGACAGGGTCATCACTAATGAAAAACTGTTTTTT. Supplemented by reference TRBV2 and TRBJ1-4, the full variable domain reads EPEVTQTPSHQVTQMGQEVILRCVPISNHLYFYWYRQILGQKVEFLVSFYNNEISEKSEIFDDQFSVERPDGSNFTLKIRSTKLEDSAMYFCASRDRVITNEKLFFGSGTQLSVL.

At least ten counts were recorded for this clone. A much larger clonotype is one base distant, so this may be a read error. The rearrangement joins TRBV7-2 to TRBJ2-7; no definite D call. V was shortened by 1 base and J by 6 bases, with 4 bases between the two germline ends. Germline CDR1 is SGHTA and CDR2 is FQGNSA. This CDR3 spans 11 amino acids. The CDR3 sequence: CASSLVSEQYF. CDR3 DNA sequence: TGTGCCAGCAGCTTAGTCTCCGAGCAGTACTTC.

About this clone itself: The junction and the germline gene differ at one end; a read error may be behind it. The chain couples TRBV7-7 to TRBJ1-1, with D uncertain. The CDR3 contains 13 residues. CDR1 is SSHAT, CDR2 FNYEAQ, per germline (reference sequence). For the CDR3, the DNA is TGTGCTAGCAGCCCGAACACGAACACTGAAGCTTTCTTT. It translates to CASSPNTNTEAFF.

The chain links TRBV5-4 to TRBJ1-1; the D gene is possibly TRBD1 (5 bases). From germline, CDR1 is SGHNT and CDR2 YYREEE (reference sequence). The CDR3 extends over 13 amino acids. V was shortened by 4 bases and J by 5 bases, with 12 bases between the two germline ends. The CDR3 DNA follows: TGTGCCAGCAGCCAGGTCAGGGATACTGAAGCTTTCTTT. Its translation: CASSQVRDTEAFF.

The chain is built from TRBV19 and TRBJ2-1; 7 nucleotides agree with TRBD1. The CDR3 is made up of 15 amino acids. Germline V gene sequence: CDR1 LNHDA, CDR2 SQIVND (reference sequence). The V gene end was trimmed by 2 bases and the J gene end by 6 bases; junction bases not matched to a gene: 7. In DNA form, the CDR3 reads TGTGCCAGTAGTATAATGACAGGGCCCCTCAATGAGCAGTTCTTC. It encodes CASSIMTGPLNEQFF.

This chain's CDR3 is CASSSHLAGGPGTGELFF. In DNA form, the CDR3 reads TGTGCCAGCAGCTCCCATCTAGCGGGAGGGCCCGGCACCGGGGAGCTGTTTTTT. This chain uses TRBV21-1 with TRBJ2-2; the D call of TRBD2 is as the table states it, not checked on the DNA. TRBV21-1 is listed as a pseudogene. The CDR3 loop spans 18 amino acids.

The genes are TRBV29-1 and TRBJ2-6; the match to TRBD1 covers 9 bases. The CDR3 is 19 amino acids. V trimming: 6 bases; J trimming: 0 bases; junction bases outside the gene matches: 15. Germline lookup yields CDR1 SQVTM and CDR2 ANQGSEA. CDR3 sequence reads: CSVGDRDRDLSSGANVLTF. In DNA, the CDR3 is TGCAGCGTAGGGGACCGGGACAGGGATCTTTCCTCTGGGGCCAACGTCCTGACTTTC.

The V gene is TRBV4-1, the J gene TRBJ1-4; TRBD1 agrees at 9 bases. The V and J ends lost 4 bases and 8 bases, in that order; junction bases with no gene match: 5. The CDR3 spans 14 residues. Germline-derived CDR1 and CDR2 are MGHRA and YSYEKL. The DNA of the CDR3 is TGCGCCAGCAGCCCACGGGACAGGGTGGAAAAACTGTTTTTT. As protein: CASSPRDRVEKLFF.

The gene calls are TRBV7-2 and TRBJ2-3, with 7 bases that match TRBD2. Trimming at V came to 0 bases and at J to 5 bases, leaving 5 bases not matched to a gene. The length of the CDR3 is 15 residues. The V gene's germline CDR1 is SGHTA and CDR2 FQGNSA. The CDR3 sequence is CASSLAGGPEDTQYF. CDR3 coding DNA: TGTGCCAGCAGCTTAGCGGGAGGGCCGGAAGATACGCAGTATTTT.

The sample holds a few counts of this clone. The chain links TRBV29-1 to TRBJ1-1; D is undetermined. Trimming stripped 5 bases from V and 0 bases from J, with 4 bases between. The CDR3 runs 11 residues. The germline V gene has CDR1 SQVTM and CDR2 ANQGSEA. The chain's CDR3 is CSVTMNTEAFF. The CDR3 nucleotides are TGCAGCGTTACAATGAACACTGAAGCTTTCTTT.

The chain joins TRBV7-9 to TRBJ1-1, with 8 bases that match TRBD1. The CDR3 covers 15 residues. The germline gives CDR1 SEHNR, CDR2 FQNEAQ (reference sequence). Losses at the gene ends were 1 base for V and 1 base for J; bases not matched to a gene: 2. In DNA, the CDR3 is TGTGCCAGCAGCTTAGGACAGGGGAAGAACACTGAAGCTTTCTTT. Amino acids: CASSLGQGKNTEAFF.

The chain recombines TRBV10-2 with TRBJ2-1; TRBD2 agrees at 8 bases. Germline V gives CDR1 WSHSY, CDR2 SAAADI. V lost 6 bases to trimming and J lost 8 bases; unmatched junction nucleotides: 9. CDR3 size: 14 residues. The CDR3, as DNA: TGCGCCAGCAGGGGCGGGGGGAGTTACGATGAGCAGTTCTTC. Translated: CASRGGGSYDEQFF.

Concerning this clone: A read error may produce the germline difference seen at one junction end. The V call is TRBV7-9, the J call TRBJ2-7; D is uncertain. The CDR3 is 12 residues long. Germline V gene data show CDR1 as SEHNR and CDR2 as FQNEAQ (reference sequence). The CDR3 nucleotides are TGTTCCAGCAGCCCCGACACATACGAGCAGTACTTC. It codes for CSSSPDTYEQYF.

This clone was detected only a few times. CDR3 sequence (DNA): TGTGCCAGCAGTTTAGGGCAGGGGGCGGGTTATGGCTACACCTTC. It is translated as CASSLGQGAGYGYTF. The J gene is TRBJ1-2, the V gene TRBV28; 8 positions match TRBD1. After removal of 2 bases from V and 5 bases from J, the junction contained 7 bases not matched to a gene. The CDR3 spans 15 residues. CDR1 and CDR2 from the germline V gene are MDHEN and SYDVKM.

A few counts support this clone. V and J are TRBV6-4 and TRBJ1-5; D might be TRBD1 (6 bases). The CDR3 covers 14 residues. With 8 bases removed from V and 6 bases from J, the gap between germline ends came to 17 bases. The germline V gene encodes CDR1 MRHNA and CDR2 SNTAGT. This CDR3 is CASAPEGVGQPQHF. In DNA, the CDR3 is TGTGCCAGCGCACCTGAGGGGGTAGGTCAGCCCCAGCATTTT.